These 9 T cell receptor beta chains originate from one sample sequenced in a study of vaccination effects on CD4 cells after COVID-19. The antigens for these receptors are not known. Peptide-pool stimulation followed by sequencing identified expanded antigen-specific CD4+ clonotypes in the ViraFEST assay. Following culture for around 10 days, CD4+ T cells were isolated. Confirmation by PCR established that the person had SARS-CoV-2 infection between March and December 2020. The table came from immunoSEQ multiplex PCR; TCRdb's copy has only in-frame clones and leaves some out. The table shows tens of thousands of clones, with over 60% occurring only once. The sample here was CD4+ T cells from PBMCs cultured with HCoV-NL63 spike peptides, taken before COVID-19 vaccination. All receptors derive from a human donor who had a prior SARS-CoV-2 infection.

The genes are TRBV21-1 and TRBJ2-7. TRBV21-1 corresponds to a pseudogene. This CDR3 contains 15 residues. In nucleotides, the CDR3 is TGTGCCAGCAGCAAAGAAGGGACCCCCTCCTACGAGCAGTACTTC. It is translated as CASSKEGTPSYEQYF.

The rearrangement links TRBV21-1 to TRBJ1-6; the table assigns TRBD1, which was not confirmed against the DNA. TRBV21-1 is termed a pseudogene. CDR3 size: 15 residues. The CDR3 loop is CASTIPLGASSPLHF. The CDR3 DNA sequence: TGTGCCAGCACCATACCTCTAGGGGCCAGTTCACCCCTCCACTTT.

The V and J genes are TRBV18 and TRBJ2-5; 7 bases are shared with TRBD2. Germline V gives CDR1 KGHSH, CDR2 LQKENI. V was clipped by 3 bases and J by 5 bases; unmatched bases: 3. The CDR3 has 13 residues. The CDR3 loop reads CASSPPGGETQYF. The CDR3 nucleotides read TGTGCCAGCTCACCGCCCGGGGGGGAGACCCAGTACTTC.

The chain has TRBV6-5 and TRBJ2-7, with TRBD2 identical over 7 bases. Germline lookup yields CDR1 MNHEY and CDR2 SVGAGI. The CDR3 sequence is 14 residues long. Trimming cost V 3 bases and J 4 bases; bases outside gene matches: 6. The CDR3 loop is CASSYLGLTYEQYF. DNA of the CDR3: TGTGCCAGCAGTTATTTGGGACTAACTTACGAGCAGTACTTC.

The chain recombines TRBV5-1 with TRBJ2-5, with TRBD1 matching over 7 bases. The CDR3 consists of 15 residues. Germline CDR1 is SGHRS and CDR2 is YFSETQ. With V trimmed by 3 bases and J by 4 bases, 9 bases remained unmatched. In nucleotides, the CDR3 is TGCGCCAGCAGCTCGGGGACAGCGGATGGAGAGACCCAGTACTTC. This sequence encodes CASSSGTADGETQYF.

This clone was detected once. J is TRBJ2-7 and V is TRBV3-1 (or the pseudogene TRBV3-2); 7 bases map to TRBD2. From germline, CDR1 is LGHDT and CDR2 YNNKEL (reference sequence). The V segment lost 3 bases and the J segment 4 bases; nucleotides outside the gene matches: 12. The CDR3 loop spans 16 amino acids. CDR3 sequence reads: CASSQSPLGGGYEQYF. In DNA, the CDR3 is TGTGCCAGCAGCCAGAGCCCCTTGGGCGGGGGTTACGAGCAGTACTTC.

The chain uses TRBV7-9 and TRBJ2-2; TRBD1 might be the D (5 bases). Trimming left V 0 bases short and J 4 bases short, with 12 bases between. CDR1 SEHNR and CDR2 FQNEAQ come from the germline V gene (reference sequence). The CDR3 runs 16 residues. The CDR3 sequence is CASSLAWGLLTGELFF. As DNA, the CDR3 is TGTGCCAGCAGCTTAGCGTGGGGCTTACTCACCGGGGAGCTGTTTTTT.

The chain recombines TRBV30 with TRBJ1-2; 7 bases agree with TRBD1. The CDR3 loop spans 15 amino acids. The germline CDR1 and CDR2 sequences are GTSNPN and SVGIG (reference sequence). J gave up 2 bases and V 8 bases, and 14 bases lay outside the gene matches. CDR3 nucleotides: TGTGCCGGTACAGGGGTAGGAAAGGGCAACTATGGCTACACCTTC. Encoded protein: CAGTGVGKGNYGYTF.

The chain carries TRBV7-8 and TRBJ2-3, with TRBD2 identical over 11 bases. Germline V CDR1 and CDR2: SGHVS, FQNEAQ. The trim removed 1 base at V and 2 bases at J, leaving 8 bases unmatched. The length of the CDR3 is 18 residues. In nucleotides, the CDR3 is TGTGCCAGCAGCTTAGAAAGGCTGGGACTAGCGGACACAGATACGCAGTATTTT. Protein: CASSLERLGLADTDTQYF.